This T cell receptor (beta chain) comes out of a study of blood T cell repertoires in COVID-19. For the study at large: COVID-19 samples collected from the United States, Italy and Spain covered acute and convalescent phases.

CDR1 and CDR2 (germline): MDHEN, SYDVKM. This CDR3 is 16 amino acids long. The V and J ends lost 5 bases and 5 bases, in that order; junction bases with no gene match: 14. Adults between about 18 and 89 years of age took part from about 24 US areas. Only in-frame clones appear in the TCRdb table, and some are missing; sequencing was by immunoSEQ multiplex PCR. Of about 430,000 clones listed, nearly 90% are singletons. The chain employs TRBV28 and TRBJ1-2; 7 positions match TRBD1. This TCR was sampled from a woman aged 18-29 years who had been exposed to COVID-19. Sample: PBMCs or T cells enriched from blood (not recorded which). The CDR3 sequence is CASSTQTGREFYGYTF. The CDR3 bases are TGTGCCAGCAGTACGCAGACAGGGCGAGAGTTTTATGGCTACACCTTC.